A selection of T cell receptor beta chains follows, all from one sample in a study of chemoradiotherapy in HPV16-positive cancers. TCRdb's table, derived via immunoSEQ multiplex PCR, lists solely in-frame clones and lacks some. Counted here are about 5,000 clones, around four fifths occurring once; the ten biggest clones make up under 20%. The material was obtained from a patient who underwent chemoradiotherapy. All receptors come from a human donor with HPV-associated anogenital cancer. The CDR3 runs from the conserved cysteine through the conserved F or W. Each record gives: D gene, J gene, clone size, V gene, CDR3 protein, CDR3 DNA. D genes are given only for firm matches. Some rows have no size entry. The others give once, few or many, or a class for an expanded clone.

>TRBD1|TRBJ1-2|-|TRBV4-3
CASSPANRGDGYTF
TGCGCCAGCAGCCCCGCAAACAGGGGGGACGGCTACACCTTC
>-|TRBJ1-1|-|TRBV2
CASSEPPFPTEAFF
TGTGCCAGCAGTGAACCCCCCTTCCCAACTGAAGCTTTCTTT
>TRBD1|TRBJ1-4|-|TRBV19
CARTEDRGRNEKLFF
TGTGCCAGAACCGAGGACAGGGGGCGGAATGAAAAACTGTTTTTT
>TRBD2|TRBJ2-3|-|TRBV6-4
CASSLSGGASDTQYF
TGTGCCAGCAGTCTTAGCGGGGGGGCGTCAGATACGCAGTATTTT
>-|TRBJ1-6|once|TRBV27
CASSVTGSSYNSPLHF
TGTGCCAGCAGCGTTACAGGGAGCTCCTATAATTCACCCCTCCACTTT
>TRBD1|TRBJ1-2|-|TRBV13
CASSSYGTGGSHYYGYTF
TGTGCCAGCAGCTCGTACGGGACAGGGGGCTCCCACTACTATGGCTACACCTTC
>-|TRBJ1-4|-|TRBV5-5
CASSLGRIQEKLFF
TGTGCCAGCAGCTTGGGGCGAATACAGGAAAAACTGTTTTTT
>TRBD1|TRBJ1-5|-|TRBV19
CATKGQGNQPQHF
TGTGCCACCAAGGGACAGGGGAATCAGCCCCAGCATTTT
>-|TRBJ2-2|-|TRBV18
CASSPPDFHGELFF
TGTGCCAGCTCACCACCGGACTTTCACGGGGAGCTGTTTTTT
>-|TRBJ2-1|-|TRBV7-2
CASSRSMVNEQFF
TGTGCCAGCAGCCGAAGCATGGTCAATGAGCAGTTCTTC
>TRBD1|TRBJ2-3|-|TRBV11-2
CASSLGTGNTDTQYF
TGTGCCAGCAGCTTAGGGACAGGGAACACAGATACGCAGTATTTT
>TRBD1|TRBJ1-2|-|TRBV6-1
CASSPQGAGGYTF
TGTGCCAGCAGTCCACAGGGGGCGGGTGGCTACACCTTC
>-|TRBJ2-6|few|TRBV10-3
CAISGSGAGANVLTF
TGTGCCATCAGCGGTTCGGGGGCCGGGGCCAACGTCCTGACTTTC
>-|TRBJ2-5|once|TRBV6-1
CASSELSVQYF
TGTGCCAGCAGTGAGCTCAGCGTCCAGTACTTC
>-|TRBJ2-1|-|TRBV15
CATSRDPGSRQFYNEQFF
TGTGCCACCAGCAGAGATCCGGGTTCGAGGCAATTTTACAATGAGCAGTTCTTC
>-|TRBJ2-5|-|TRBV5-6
CASSHSGLGEETQYF
TGTGCCAGCAGCCACTCGGGGCTAGGAGAAGAGACCCAGTACTTC
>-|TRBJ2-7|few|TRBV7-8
CASSSYMPTYEQYF
TGTGCCAGCAGCTCGTACATGCCCACCTACGAGCAGTACTTC
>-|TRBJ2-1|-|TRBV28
CASPPPAASYNEQFF
TGTGCCAGCCCCCCCCCAGCGGCTTCCTACAATGAGCAGTTCTTC
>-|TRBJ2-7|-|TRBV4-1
CASSQEYVRDVRYEQYF
TGCGCCAGCAGCCAAGAGTATGTCCGTGACGTTAGATACGAGCAGTACTTC
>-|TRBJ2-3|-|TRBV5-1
CASSPGSRTTDTQYF
TGCGCCAGCAGCCCAGGATCCAGAACGACAGATACGCAGTATTTT
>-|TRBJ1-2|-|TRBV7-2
CASSLEPANYGYTF
TGTGCCAGCAGCTTAGAACCGGCTAACTATGGCTACACCTTC
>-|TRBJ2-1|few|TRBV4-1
CASSKGPGTMYNEQFF
TGCGCCAGCAGCAAAGGGCCAGGGACAATGTACAATGAGCAGTTCTTC
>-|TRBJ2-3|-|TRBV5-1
CASSPPSGTDTQYF
TGCGCCAGCAGCCCCCCTAGCGGCACAGATACGCAGTATTTT
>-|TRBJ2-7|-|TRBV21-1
CASSKGGGIYEQYF
TGTGCCAGCAGCAAGGGGGGGGGAATCTACGAGCAGTACTTC
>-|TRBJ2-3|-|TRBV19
CASAPSRGYTDTQYF
TGTGCCAGTGCCCCGTCCCGGGGTTACACAGATACGCAGTATTTT
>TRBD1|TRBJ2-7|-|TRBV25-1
CASSEKGQGFYEQYF
TGTGCCAGCAGTGAAAAGGGACAGGGGTTTTACGAGCAGTACTTC
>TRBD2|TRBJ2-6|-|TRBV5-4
CASSLEWRGGLGANVLTF
TGTGCCAGCAGCTTGGAATGGCGGGGGGGCCTGGGGGCCAACGTCCTGACTTTC
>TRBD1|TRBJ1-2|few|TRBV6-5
CASSRDRDYGYTF
TGTGCCAGCAGTCGGGACAGAGACTATGGCTACACCTTC
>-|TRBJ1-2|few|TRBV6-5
CASSYRGGKGYTF
TGTGCCAGCAGTTACAGGGGAGGGAAAGGCTACACCTTC
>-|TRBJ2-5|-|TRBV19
CASSIRSGVRETQYF
TGTGCCAGTAGTATTAGGTCGGGAGTTCGGGAGACCCAGTACTTC
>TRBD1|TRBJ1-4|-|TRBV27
CASSSWDRDNEKLFF
TGTGCCAGCAGCTCCTGGGACAGGGATAATGAAAAACTGTTTTTT
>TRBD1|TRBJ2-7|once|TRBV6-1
CASSEPGQGASYEQYF
TGTGCCAGCAGTGAACCGGGACAGGGGGCCTCCTACGAGCAGTACTTC
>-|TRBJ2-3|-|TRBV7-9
CASSLARPPSDTQYF
TGTGCCAGCAGCTTAGCGCGACCTCCTTCGGATACGCAGTATTTT
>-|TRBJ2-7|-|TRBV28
CASSLPLMGQTYEQYF
TGTGCCAGCAGTTTACCCCTCATGGGGCAGACCTACGAGCAGTACTTC
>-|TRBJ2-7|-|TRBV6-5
CASSGAMNYEQYF
TGTGCCAGCAGCGGGGCGATGAACTACGAGCAGTACTTC
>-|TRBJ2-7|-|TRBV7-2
CASSPTYYEQYF
TGTGCCAGCAGCCCAACTTACTACGAGCAGTACTTC
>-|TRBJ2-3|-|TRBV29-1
CSVGWGTSTDTQYF
TGCAGCGTTGGGTGGGGCACTAGCACAGATACGCAGTATTTT
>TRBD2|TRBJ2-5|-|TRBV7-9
CASRPTSGVQGTQYF
TGTGCCAGCAGGCCGACTAGCGGGGTGCAAGGGACCCAGTACTTC